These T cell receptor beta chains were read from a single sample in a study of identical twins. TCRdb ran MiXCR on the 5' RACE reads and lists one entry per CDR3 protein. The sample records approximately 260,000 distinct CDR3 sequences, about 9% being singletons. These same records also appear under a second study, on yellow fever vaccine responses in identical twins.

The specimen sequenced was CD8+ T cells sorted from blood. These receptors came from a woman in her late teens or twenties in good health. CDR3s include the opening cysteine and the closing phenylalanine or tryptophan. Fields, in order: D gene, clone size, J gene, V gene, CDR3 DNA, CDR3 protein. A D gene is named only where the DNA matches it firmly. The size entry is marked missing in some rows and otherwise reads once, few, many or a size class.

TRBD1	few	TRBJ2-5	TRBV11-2	TGTGCCAGCAGCGGAGCCCGACAGGGGGCCGACGAGACCCAGTACTTC	CASSGARQGADETQYF
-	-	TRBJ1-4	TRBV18	TGTGCCAGCTCACCACCGGGCAGAGCTGAAAAACTGTTTTTT	CASSPPGRAEKLFF
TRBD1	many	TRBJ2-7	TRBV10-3	TGTGCCATCAGTGATGGGACAGGGGGTACCTACGAGCAGTACTTC	CAISDGTGGTYEQYF
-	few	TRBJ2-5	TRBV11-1	TGTGCCAGCAGCTCCACTAGTTACAGGGCCCCCATCCGAGAGACCCAGTACTTC	CASSSTSYRAPIRETQYF
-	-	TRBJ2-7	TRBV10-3	TGTGCCATCAGTGAGTCGACGGGATGGGGTTACGAGCAGTACTTC	CAISESTGWGYEQYF
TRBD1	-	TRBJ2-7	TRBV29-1	TGCAGCGTTGGACAGGGGACCTACGAGCAGTACTTC	CSVGQGTYEQYF
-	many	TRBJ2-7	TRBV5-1	TGCGCCAGCAGCTTGTTCGCCGGGACCTACGAGCAGTACTTC	CASSLFAGTYEQYF
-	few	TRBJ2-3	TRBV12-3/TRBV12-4	TGTGCCAGCAGTGGCGACGTGCAGTATTTT	CASSGDVQYF
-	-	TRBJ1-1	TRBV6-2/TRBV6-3	TGTGCCAGCAGTTACGAGGGGAGGTTAACGGACACTGAAGCTTTCTTT	CASSYEGRLTDTEAFF
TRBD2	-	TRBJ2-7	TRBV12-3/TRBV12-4	TGTGCCAGCAGTTTAGCGGAGCGGGAGGCCTCCTACGAGCAGTACTTC	CASSLAEREASYEQYF
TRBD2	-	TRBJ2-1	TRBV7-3	TGTGCCAGCAGCTTAACTAGCGGGGGGGCCTTTTCCTACAATGAGCAGTTCTTC	CASSLTSGGAFSYNEQFF
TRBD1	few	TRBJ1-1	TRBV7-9	TGTGCCAGCGGGACAGGGGCGAACACTGAAGCTTTCTTT	CASGTGANTEAFF
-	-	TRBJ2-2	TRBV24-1	TGTGCCACCAGTGAGCGGACAAAGGCCGGGGAGCTGTTTTTT	CATSERTKAGELFF
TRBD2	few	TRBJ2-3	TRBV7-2	TGTGCCAGCAGCTATGCGGGGGGAGATACGCAGTATTTT	CASSYAGGDTQYF
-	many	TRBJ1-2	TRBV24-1	TGTGCCACCAGTGATTCCACAGGGCGAGGCTACACCTTC	CATSDSTGRGYTF
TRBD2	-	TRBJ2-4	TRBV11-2	TGTGCCAGCAGCTCAATCAAGGGACTAGATAAAAACATTCAGTACTTC	CASSSIKGLDKNIQYF
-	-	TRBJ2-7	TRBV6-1	TGTGCCAGCAGTGAGTTTGCGAGGTCTGAGTACGAGCAGTACTTC	CASSEFARSEYEQYF
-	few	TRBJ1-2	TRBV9	TGTGCCAGCAGCGTAGGGGACCGAGATATGTATGGCTACACCTTC	CASSVGDRDMYGYTF
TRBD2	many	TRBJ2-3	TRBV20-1	TGCAGTACTTACCAGCGGGAGTGGGAGGCAGATACGCAGTATTTT	CSTYQREWEADTQYF
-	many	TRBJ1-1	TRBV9	TGTGCCAGCGGGAATGGGGGCGCTAACACTGAAGCTTTCTTT	CASGNGGANTEAFF
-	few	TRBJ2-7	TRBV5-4	TGTGCCAGCAGCTCTCCGGACGGGGTTTGGAACGAGCAGTACTTC	CASSSPDGVWNEQYF
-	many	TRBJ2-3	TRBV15	TGTGCCACCAGCCCCCCCCTGGGCACAGATACGCAGTATTTT	CATSPPLGTDTQYF
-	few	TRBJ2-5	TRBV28	TGTGCCAGCAGTTTCGCCAGGTACCAAGAGACCCAGTACTTC	CASSFARYQETQYF